One and the same sample provided the 3 T cell receptor beta chains below, sequenced in a study of T cell changes during pregnancy in multiple sclerosis. Profiled with immunoSEQ multiplex PCR; TCRdb holds only in-frame clones, not every one. The sample yields around 100,000 clones, around nine tenths seen once. Here the sequenced sample was peripheral blood, taken in the second trimester of pregnancy. All receptors come from a female donor in good health, enrolled as a control in a pregnancy study.

The chain couples TRBV25-1 to TRBJ1-1; weak D call: TRBD1 (5 bases). V lost 2 bases and J 5 bases, leaving 12 bases between the germline ends. Germline-derived CDR1 and CDR2 are MGHDK and SYGVNS. The CDR3 runs 14 residues. The CDR3 region is CASSEGPGRTEAFF. The CDR3, as DNA: TGTGCCAGCAGTGAAGGGCCAGGGAGGACTGAAGCTTTCTTT.

The rearrangement joins TRBV9 to TRBJ2-3; D gene uncertain. Germline CDR1 and CDR2: SGDLS and YYNGEE. There are 15 residues in the CDR3. V was clipped by 1 base and J by 1 base, with 10 bases between them. Here the CDR3 reads CASSVRRSGTDTQYF. The CDR3 nucleotides read TGTGCCAGCAGCGTACGGCGGAGTGGCACAGATACGCAGTATTTT.

The J gene is TRBJ1-1, the V gene TRBV7-9, with D maybe TRBD1 (5 bases). V lost 1 base and J lost 6, with 12 bases in between. The germline V gene encodes CDR1 SEHNR and CDR2 FQNEAQ (reference sequence). The CDR3 sequence is 14 residues long. The DNA of the CDR3 is TGTGCCAGCAGCTTAGTCCTCCCAGGGTCTGAAGCTTTCTTT. Its protein product is CASSLVLPGSEAFF.